A single TCR beta chain is shown here with its context. The antigen is undetermined. CDR1 is SGHTA and CDR2 is FQGNSA in the germline V gene. Trimming cost V 5 bases and J 4 bases, with 9 bases left between them. The CDR3 sequence is 13 residues long. The data derive from a study of cytomegalovirus exposure and HLA in healthy donors. General study points: It was confirmed in vitro that a few of the CMV-associated chains were specific for CMV antigens.

It was with 60 Vbeta and 13 Jbeta primers that the PCR ran. Measured with immunoSEQ multiplex PCR; TCRdb has only the in-frame clones, and not every one. The sample holds about 200,000 clones; around 75% are singletons and the top ten take around 0.38%. Sequenced material: PBMCs. The source of this sequence is a male donor in good health and CMV-seropositive. The gene calls are TRBV7-2 and TRBJ2-1, with D uncertain. The CDR3 DNA sequence: TGTGCCAGCAGCACACAAGCGTACAATGAGCAGTTCTTC. Its translation is CASSTQAYNEQFF.